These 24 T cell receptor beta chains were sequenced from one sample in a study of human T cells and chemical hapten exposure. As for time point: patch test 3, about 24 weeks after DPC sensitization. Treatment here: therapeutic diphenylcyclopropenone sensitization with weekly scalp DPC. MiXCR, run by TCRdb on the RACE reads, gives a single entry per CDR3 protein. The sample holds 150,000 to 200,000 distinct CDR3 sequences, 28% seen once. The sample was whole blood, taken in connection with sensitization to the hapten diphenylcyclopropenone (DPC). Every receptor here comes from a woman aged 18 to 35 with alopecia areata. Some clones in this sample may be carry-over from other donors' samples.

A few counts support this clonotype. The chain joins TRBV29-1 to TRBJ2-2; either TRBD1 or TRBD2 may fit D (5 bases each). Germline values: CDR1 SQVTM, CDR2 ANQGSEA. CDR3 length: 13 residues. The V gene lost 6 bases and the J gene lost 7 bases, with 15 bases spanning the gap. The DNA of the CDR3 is TGCAGCGTGGGGACCGGGCGTCTCGGGGAGCTGTTTTTT. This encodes CSVGTGRLGELFF.

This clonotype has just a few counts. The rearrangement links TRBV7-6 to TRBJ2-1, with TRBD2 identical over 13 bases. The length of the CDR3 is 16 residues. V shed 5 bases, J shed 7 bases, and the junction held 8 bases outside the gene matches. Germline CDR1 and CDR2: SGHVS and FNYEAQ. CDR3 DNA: TGTGCCAGCAGCATGACGGGACTAGCGGGAAATAATGAGCAGTTCTTC. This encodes CASSMTGLAGNNEQFF.

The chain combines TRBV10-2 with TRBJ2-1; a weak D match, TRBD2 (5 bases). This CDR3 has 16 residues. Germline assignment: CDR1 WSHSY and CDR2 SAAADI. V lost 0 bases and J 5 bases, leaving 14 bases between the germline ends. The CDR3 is CASSESRARAHNEQFF. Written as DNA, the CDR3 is TGCGCCAGCAGTGAGTCGCGGGCGCGGGCCCACAATGAGCAGTTCTTC.

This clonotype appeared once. CDR3 sequence: CASSQEASGNTGELFF. CDR3 nucleotide sequence: TGCGCCAGCAGCCAAGAGGCTAGCGGGAACACCGGGGAGCTGTTTTTT. The chain recombines TRBV4-3 with TRBJ2-2; 7 positions agree with TRBD2. CDR1 and CDR2 from the germline V gene are LGHNA and YSLEER. Trimming took 0 bases from V and 1 from J; bases not matched to a gene: 2. This CDR3 is 16 amino acids long.

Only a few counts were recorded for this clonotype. CDR3 loop: CSMEYGTEAFF. The CDR3 bases are TGCAGCATGGAATATGGCACTGAAGCTTTCTTT. The chain recombines TRBV29-1 with TRBJ1-1, with D unresolved. The CDR3 has 11 amino acids. Germline V gene lookup returns CDR1 SQVTM and CDR2 ANQGSEA. Trimming cost V 8 bases and J 4 bases, with 11 bases left between them.

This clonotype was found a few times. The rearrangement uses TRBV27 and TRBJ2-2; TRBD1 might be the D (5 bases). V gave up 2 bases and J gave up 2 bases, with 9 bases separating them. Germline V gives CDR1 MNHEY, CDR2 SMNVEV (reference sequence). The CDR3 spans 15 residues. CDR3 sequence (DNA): TGTGCCAGCAGTTTAGCAGGGCGCAACACCGGGGAGCTGTTTTTT. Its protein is CASSLAGRNTGELFF.

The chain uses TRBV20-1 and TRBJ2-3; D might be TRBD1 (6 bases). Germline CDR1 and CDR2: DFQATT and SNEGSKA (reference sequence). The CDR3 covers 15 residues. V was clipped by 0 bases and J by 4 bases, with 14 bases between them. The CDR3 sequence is CSARDQQGYSDTQYF. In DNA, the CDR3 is TGCAGTGCTAGAGATCAACAGGGATACTCAGATACGCAGTATTTT.

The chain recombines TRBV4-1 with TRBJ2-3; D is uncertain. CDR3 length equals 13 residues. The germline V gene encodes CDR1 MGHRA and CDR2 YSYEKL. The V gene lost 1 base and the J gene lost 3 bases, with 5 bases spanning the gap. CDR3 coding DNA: TGCGCCAGCAGCCAAGTTGATACAGATACGCAGTATTTT. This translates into CASSQVDTDTQYF.

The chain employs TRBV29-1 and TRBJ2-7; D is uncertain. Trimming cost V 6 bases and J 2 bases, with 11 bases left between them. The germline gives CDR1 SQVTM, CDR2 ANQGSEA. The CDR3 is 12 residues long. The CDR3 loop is CSVVTSTYEQYF. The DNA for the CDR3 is TGCAGCGTAGTAACATCCACCTACGAGCAGTACTTC.

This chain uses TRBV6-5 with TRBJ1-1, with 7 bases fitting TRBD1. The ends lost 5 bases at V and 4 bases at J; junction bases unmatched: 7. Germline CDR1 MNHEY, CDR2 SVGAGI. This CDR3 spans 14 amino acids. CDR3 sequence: CASSRGRGRTEAFF. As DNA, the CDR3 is TGTGCCAGCAGTCGGGGGAGGGGGCGCACTGAAGCTTTCTTT.

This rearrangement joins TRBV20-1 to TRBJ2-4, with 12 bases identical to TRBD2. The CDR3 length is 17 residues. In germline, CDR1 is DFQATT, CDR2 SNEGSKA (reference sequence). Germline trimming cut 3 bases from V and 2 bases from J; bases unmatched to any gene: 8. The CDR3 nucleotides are TGCAGTGCTAGCCGACTAGCGGGAGATCTAACCAAAAACATTCAGTACTTC. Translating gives CSASRLAGDLTKNIQYF.

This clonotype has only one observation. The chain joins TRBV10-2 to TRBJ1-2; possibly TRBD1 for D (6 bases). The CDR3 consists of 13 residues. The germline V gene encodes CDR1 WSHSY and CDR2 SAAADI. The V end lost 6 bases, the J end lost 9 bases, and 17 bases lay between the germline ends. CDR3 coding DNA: TGCGCCAGCAGACTAACAGGGAGGGCGAGCTACACCTTC. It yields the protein CASRLTGRASYTF.

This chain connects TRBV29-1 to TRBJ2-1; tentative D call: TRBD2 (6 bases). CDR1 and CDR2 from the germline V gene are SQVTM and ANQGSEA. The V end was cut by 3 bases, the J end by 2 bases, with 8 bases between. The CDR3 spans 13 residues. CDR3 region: CSVDGGTYNEQFF. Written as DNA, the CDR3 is TGCAGCGTTGATGGGGGGACCTACAATGAGCAGTTCTTC.

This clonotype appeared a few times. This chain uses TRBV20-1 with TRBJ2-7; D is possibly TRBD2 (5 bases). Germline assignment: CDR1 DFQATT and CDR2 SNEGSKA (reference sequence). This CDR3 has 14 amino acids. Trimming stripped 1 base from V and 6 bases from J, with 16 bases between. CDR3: CSARGFGESSEQYF. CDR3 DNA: TGCAGTGCTAGAGGTTTCGGGGAGTCTTCCGAGCAGTACTTC.

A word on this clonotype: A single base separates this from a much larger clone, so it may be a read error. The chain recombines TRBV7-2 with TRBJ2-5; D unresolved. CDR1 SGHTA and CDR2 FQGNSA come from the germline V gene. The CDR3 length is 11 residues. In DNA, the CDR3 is TGTGCCAGCAGCTTACAAGAGACCCAGCACTTC. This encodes CASSLQETQHF.

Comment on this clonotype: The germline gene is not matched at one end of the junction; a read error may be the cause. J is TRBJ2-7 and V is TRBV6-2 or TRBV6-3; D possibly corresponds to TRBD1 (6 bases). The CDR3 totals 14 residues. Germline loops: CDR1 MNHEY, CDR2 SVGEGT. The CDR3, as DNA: TGTCCCAGCAGTGAGACAGGACGCTCCTACGAGCAGTACTTC. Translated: CPSSETGRSYEQYF.

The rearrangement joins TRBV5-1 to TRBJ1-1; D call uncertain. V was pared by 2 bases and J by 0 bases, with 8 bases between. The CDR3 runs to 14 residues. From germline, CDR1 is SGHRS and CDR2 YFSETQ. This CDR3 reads CASSFSGLNTEAFF. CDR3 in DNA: TGCGCCAGCAGCTTCTCCGGGCTGAACACTGAAGCTTTCTTT.

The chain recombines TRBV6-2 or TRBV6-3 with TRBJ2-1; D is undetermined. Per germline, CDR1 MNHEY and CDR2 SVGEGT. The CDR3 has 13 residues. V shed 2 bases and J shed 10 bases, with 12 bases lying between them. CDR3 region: CASSYRVFDEQFF. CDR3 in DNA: TGTGCCAGCAGTTACAGGGTGTTTGACGAGCAGTTCTTC.

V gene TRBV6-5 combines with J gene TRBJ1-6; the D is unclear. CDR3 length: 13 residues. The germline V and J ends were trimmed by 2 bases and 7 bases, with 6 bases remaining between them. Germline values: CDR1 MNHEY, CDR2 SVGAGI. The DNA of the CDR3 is TGTGCCAGCAGTTACGCATTAAATTCACCCCTCCACTTT. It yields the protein CASSYALNSPLHF.

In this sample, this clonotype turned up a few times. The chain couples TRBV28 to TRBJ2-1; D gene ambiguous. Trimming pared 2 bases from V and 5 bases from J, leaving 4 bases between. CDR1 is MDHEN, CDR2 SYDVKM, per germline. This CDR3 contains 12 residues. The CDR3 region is CASSLIDNEQFF. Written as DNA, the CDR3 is TGTGCCAGCAGTTTAATCGACAATGAGCAGTTCTTC.

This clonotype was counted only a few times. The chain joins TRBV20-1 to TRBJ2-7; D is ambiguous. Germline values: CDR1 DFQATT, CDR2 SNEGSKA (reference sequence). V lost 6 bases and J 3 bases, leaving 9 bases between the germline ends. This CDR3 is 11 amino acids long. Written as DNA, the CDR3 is TGCAGTGCCTGGGGTGACTACGAGCAGTACTTC. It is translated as CSAWGDYEQYF.

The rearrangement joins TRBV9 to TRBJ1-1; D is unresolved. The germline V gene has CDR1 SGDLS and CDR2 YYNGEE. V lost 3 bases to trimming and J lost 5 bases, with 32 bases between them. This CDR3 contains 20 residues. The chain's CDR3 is CASSGTPETLRLSSWTEAFF. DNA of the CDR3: TGTGCCAGCAGCGGAACCCCCGAAACACTGCGGCTTAGTAGTTGGACTGAAGCTTTCTTT.

The CDR3 spells CASSFPQDRKSPYEQYF. Here the CDR3 DNA reads TGCGCCAGCAGCTTTCCCCAGGACCGCAAGTCACCCTACGAGCAGTACTTC. The rearrangement uses TRBV5-1 and TRBJ2-7; D is uncertain. The CDR3 runs 17 residues. Germline V gives CDR1 SGHRS, CDR2 YFSETQ. V lost 2 bases to trimming and J lost 2 bases, with 20 bases between them.

The CDR3 sequence: CASSPPSQGARETQYF. In nucleotides, the CDR3 is TGTGCCAGCTCACCACCATCTCAGGGGGCGCGAGAGACCCAGTACTTC. V is TRBV18 and J is TRBJ2-5, with 8 nucleotides matching TRBD1. The trim removed 0 bases at V and 4 bases at J, leaving 7 bases unmatched. In germline, CDR1 is KGHSH, CDR2 LQKENI. This CDR3 has 16 residues.